This section outlines one T cell receptor beta chain sequence together with its context. This sample stems from a study of blood T cell repertoires in COVID-19. Clones were read by immunoSEQ multiplex PCR, and TCRdb kept only the in-frame ones, dropping some. The table records approximately 27,000 clones, around 90% of them present only once. Trimming at V came to 2 bases and at J to 2 bases, leaving 5 bases not matched to a gene. CDR1 and CDR2 (germline): SGHTA, FQGTGA. This CDR3 has 15 residues. V is TRBV7-3 and J is TRBJ2-7, with TRBD2 matching 8 bases. The TCR was taken from a woman aged 45-65 years with active COVID-19. The sequenced sample was peripheral blood. CDR3 in amino acids: CASSLGLADTYEQYF. CDR3 sequence (DNA): TGTGCCAGCAGCTTAGGACTAGCTGATACCTACGAGCAGTACTTC.